One sample yielded the 26 T cell receptor beta chains listed below, sequenced in a study of blood T cell repertoires in COVID-19. Assay used: immunoSEQ multiplex PCR; TCRdb lists only in-frame clones, some missing. The data contain 95,000 to 150,000 clones, 85% of them singletons. Sequencing was performed on peripheral blood. These TCRs come from a woman of 80 years or more with acute or convalescent COVID-19.

The rearrangement links TRBV6-1 to TRBJ1-1; D gene ambiguous. Germline values: CDR1 MNHNS, CDR2 SASEGT. The CDR3 loop spans 15 amino acids. Trimming cost V 3 bases and J 4 bases, with 15 bases left between them. CDR3 sequence reads: CASSEISPGITEAFF. The CDR3 DNA sequence: TGTGCCAGCAGTGAGATTTCCCCGGGAATCACTGAAGCTTTCTTT.

This chain joins TRBV2 and TRBJ2-1, with D unresolved. The V end lost 6 bases, the J end lost 7 bases, and 4 bases lay between the germline ends. The germline gives CDR1 SNHLY, CDR2 FYNNEI. CDR3 length equals 10 residues. This chain's CDR3 is CASSLNEQFF. The CDR3 nucleotides read TGTGCCAGCAGCCTTAATGAGCAGTTCTTC.

This chain links TRBV7-2 with TRBJ1-2, with a weak D call TRBD1 (5 bases). The CDR3 is 14 residues long. Per germline, CDR1 SGHTA and CDR2 FQGNSA. V gave up 5 bases and J gave up 3 bases, with 13 bases separating them. CDR3 residues: CASSPQGDYYGYTF. The CDR3 bases are TGTGCCAGCAGCCCACAAGGGGACTACTATGGCTACACCTTC.

The V gene is TRBV5-1, the J gene TRBJ1-5; 7 bases fit TRBD1. Germline V gene lookup returns CDR1 SGHRS and CDR2 YFSETQ. V gave up 4 bases and J gave up 3 bases; unmatched junction bases: 13. The CDR3 sequence is 17 residues long. CDR3 in DNA: TGCGCCAGCAGCCTCAAAATCCGACAGGGCAACAATCAGCCCCAGCATTTT. This codes for CASSLKIRQGNNQPQHF.

The chain has TRBV14 and TRBJ1-2, with D hard to call. The V gene's germline CDR1 is SGHDN and CDR2 FVKESK. The CDR3 loop spans 15 amino acids. The V gene lost 2 bases and the J gene lost 0 bases, with 10 bases spanning the gap. The DNA for the CDR3 is TGTGCCAGCAGCCAACGTCCGCGTCCTAACTATGGCTACACCTTC. Amino acids: CASSQRPRPNYGYTF.

The gene calls are TRBV4-3 and TRBJ2-7; TRBD2 agrees at 12 bases. J lost 0 bases, V lost 2 bases, and 5 bases had no gene match. The CDR3 has 17 residues. Germline assignment: CDR1 LGHNA and CDR2 YSLEER. In nucleotides, the CDR3 is TGCGCCAGCAGCCAATCTAGCGGGGGGGCCTCCTCCTACGAGCAGTACTTC. Its protein product is CASSQSSGGASSYEQYF.

The V gene is TRBV2, the J gene TRBJ2-1; 9 bases are a match to TRBD2. The CDR3 runs 17 residues. CDR1 is SNHLY and CDR2 is FYNNEI in the germline V gene. The V and J ends lost 5 bases and 4 bases, in that order; junction bases with no gene match: 12. CDR3 protein: CASSRGGGGARYNEQFF. As DNA, the CDR3 is TGTGCCAGCAGTAGGGGAGGCGGGGGGGCTAGGTACAATGAGCAGTTCTTC.

The genes are TRBV24-1 and TRBJ2-3, with 11 bases fitting TRBD1. The CDR3 has 17 residues. Germline assignment: CDR1 KGHDR and CDR2 SFDVKD. V was clipped by 4 bases and J by 2 bases; unmatched bases: 7. The CDR3 protein is CATSDSGQGASTDTQYF. CDR3 in DNA: TGTGCCACCAGTGACTCTGGACAGGGGGCTTCCACAGATACGCAGTATTTT.

The V and J genes are TRBV2 and TRBJ2-3; weak D call: TRBD1 (6 bases). CDR1 SNHLY and CDR2 FYNNEI come from the germline V gene. This CDR3 spans 13 amino acids. The V end lost 5 bases, the J end lost 6 bases, and 12 bases lay between the germline ends. The CDR3 region has the DNA TGTGCCAGCAGTCAGGGGCCCCCCGATACGCAGTATTTT. It encodes CASSQGPPDTQYF.

This sequence joins TRBV7-9 and TRBJ2-5; TRBD2 agrees at 11 bases. V shed 5 bases, J shed 4 bases, and the junction held 9 bases outside the gene matches. Germline values: CDR1 SEHNR, CDR2 FQNEAQ (reference sequence). The CDR3 extends over 16 amino acids. The CDR3 here is CASSSSGGAGRETQYF. The CDR3 DNA reads as TGTGCCAGCAGCAGTAGCGGGGGGGCCGGTAGAGAGACCCAGTACTTC.

The CDR3 here is CAISVSGQQETQYF. CDR3 nucleotides: TGTGCCATCAGTGTGTCGGGACAGCAAGAGACCCAGTACTTC. The chain carries TRBV10-3 and TRBJ2-5; 7 positions agree with TRBD1. CDR1 and CDR2 (germline): ENHRY, SYGVKD. This CDR3 has 14 residues. The trim removed 4 bases at V and 2 bases at J, leaving 4 bases unmatched.

The table lists this clone with a count of one. This chain connects TRBV4-1 to TRBJ2-1; 13 positions agree with TRBD2. Trimming cost V 0 bases and J 3 bases; bases outside gene matches: 5. CDR3 length: 18 residues. The germline V gene has CDR1 MGHRA and CDR2 YSYEKL. The CDR3 sequence: CASSQDRGLAGFYNEQFF. The CDR3 bases are TGCGCCAGCAGCCAAGATAGGGGACTAGCGGGGTTCTACAATGAGCAGTTCTTC.

The genes are TRBV11-2 and TRBJ2-1, with TRBD2 matching over 7 bases. V was clipped by 7 bases and J by 7 bases; unmatched bases: 16. CDR3 length: 16 residues. Germline CDR1 is SGHAT and CDR2 is FQNNGV. CDR3 in amino acids: CASILGSSGAPNEQFF. The CDR3 region has the DNA TGTGCCAGCATCCTAGGATCAAGCGGGGCGCCTAATGAGCAGTTCTTC.

This sequence joins TRBV11-2 and TRBJ2-5; 8 nucleotides match TRBD2. Germline CDR1 and CDR2: SGHAT and FQNNGV. The CDR3 spans 15 residues. V dropped 4 bases and J dropped 2; count of bases not matched to a gene: 6. DNA of the CDR3: TGTGCCAGCAGCTCACAAGCGGGGGCTCAAGAGACCCAGTACTTC. The encoded protein is CASSSQAGAQETQYF.

This chain connects TRBV7-3 to TRBJ2-2, with D possibly being TRBD2 (6 bases). Trimming cost V 5 bases and J 4 bases, with 20 bases left between them. CDR3 length: 17 amino acids. Germline CDR1 is SGHTA and CDR2 is FQGTGA. The CDR3 coding sequence is TGTGCCAGCAGCCAGGCCCTTGGTGGAGGGGTCACCGGGGAGCTGTTTTTT. Protein product: CASSQALGGGVTGELFF.

The genes are TRBV7-3 and TRBJ1-1; tentatively, D is TRBD1 (5 bases). V lost 6 bases and J 2 bases, leaving 10 bases between the germline ends. Germline CDR1 is SGHTA and CDR2 is FQGTGA. This CDR3 spans 13 amino acids. The CDR3 coding sequence is TGTGCCAGCAGTCAACAGGAAAACACTGAAGCTTTCTTT. Translating it yields CASSQQENTEAFF.

This chain uses TRBV6-5 with TRBJ1-5; 9 bases line up with TRBD1. Germline V gene data show CDR1 as MNHEY and CDR2 as SVGAGI. The CDR3 spans 14 residues. The V gene end was trimmed by 4 bases and the J gene end by 4 bases; junction bases not matched to a gene: 2. The CDR3 DNA sequence: TGTGCCAGCAGTTCCGGGACAGGGAATCAGCCCCAGCATTTT. Translated: CASSSGTGNQPQHF.

The chain recombines TRBV7-2 with TRBJ1-2; maybe TRBD1 (5 bases). Germline CDR1 reads SGHTA; CDR2 reads FQGNSA. This CDR3 contains 14 residues. Trimming pared 6 bases from V and 4 bases from J, leaving 15 bases between. The CDR3 is CASSLGPTTYGYTF. In DNA form, the CDR3 reads TGTGCCAGCAGTTTGGGGCCGACAACCTATGGCTACACCTTC.

The chain couples TRBV18 to TRBJ1-4; possible D gene TRBD1, 5 bases. Germline V lookup: CDR1 KGHSH, CDR2 LQKENI. The germline V and J ends were trimmed by 2 bases and 5 bases, with 12 bases remaining between them. The CDR3 sequence is 15 residues long. The CDR3 DNA follows: TGTGCCAGCTCACCAAACACAGGAAGGAATGAAAAACTGTTTTTT. Amino acids: CASSPNTGRNEKLFF.

The CDR3 DNA sequence: TGTGCCAGCACCCGACCTCCGGGACAGGGGAAGGCTTTCTTT. This codes for CASTRPPGQGKAFF. J is TRBJ1-1 and V is TRBV2, with 10 bases aligning to TRBD1. This CDR3 contains 14 residues. Germline V lookup: CDR1 SNHLY, CDR2 FYNNEI. Trimming at V came to 7 bases and at J to 11 bases, leaving 13 bases not matched to a gene.

The chain carries TRBV20-1 and TRBJ2-1, with 11 bases that match TRBD2. The CDR3 totals 15 residues. V shed 3 bases and J 6 bases; nucleotides not matched to a gene: 7. Germline V gene lookup returns CDR1 DFQATT and CDR2 SNEGSKA (reference sequence). The CDR3 sequence: CSASSGGAPRNEQFF. The CDR3 DNA is TGCAGTGCTAGTAGCGGGGGGGCTCCCCGCAATGAGCAGTTCTTC.

The chain combines TRBV7-2 with TRBJ2-3, with TRBD2 as a possible D gene (7 bases). Germline V gene data show CDR1 as SGHTA and CDR2 as FQGNSA. The CDR3 runs to 14 residues. V lost 5 bases to trimming and J lost 11 bases, with 20 bases between them. This CDR3 reads CASSPRREGGEQYF. The CDR3 coding sequence is TGTGCCAGCAGCCCCCGACGGGAAGGGGGGGAGCAGTATTTT.

Regarding this clone: This specimen includes other DNA sequences encoding the same CDR3. V and J are TRBV6-5 and TRBJ2-7; 8 bases line up with TRBD1. Germline assignment: CDR1 MNHEY and CDR2 SVGAGI. The CDR3 sequence is 14 residues long. V lost 6 bases and J lost 6; bases outside the gene matches: 10. This CDR3 reads CASREGQATGEQYV. CDR3 nucleotides: TGTGCCAGCAGGGAGGGACAGGCCACGGGCGAGCAGTACGTC.

In DNA form, the CDR3 reads TGTGCCAGTAGTAACTCGGGACTCATAGGGTATGGCTACACCTTC. The encoded protein is CASSNSGLIGYGYTF. The chain couples TRBV19 to TRBJ1-2; D may be TRBD1 (5 bases). The CDR3 is made up of 15 amino acids. V lost 4 bases and J lost 5, with 17 bases in between. CDR1 and CDR2 (germline): LNHDA, SQIVND (reference sequence).

The chain has TRBV6-6 and TRBJ2-3; 9 bases agree with TRBD2. Germline V gene data show CDR1 as MNHNY and CDR2 as SVGAGI (reference sequence). This CDR3 contains 14 residues. Germline trimming cut 6 bases from V and 1 base from J; bases unmatched to any gene: 2. The DNA for the CDR3 is TGTGCCAGCAGCAGACTAGCGGGCACAGATACGCAGTATTTT. Protein: CASSRLAGTDTQYF.

CDR3 loop: CATSGRGESGEQYF. The CDR3, as DNA: TGTGCCACCAGCGGGCGGGGGGAGAGTGGAGAGCAGTACTTC. This sequence joins TRBV15 and TRBJ2-7; 8 bases match TRBD2. The V and J ends lost 5 bases and 7 bases, in that order; junction bases with no gene match: 10. From germline, CDR1 is LNHNV and CDR2 YYDKDF (reference sequence). The CDR3 extends over 14 amino acids.